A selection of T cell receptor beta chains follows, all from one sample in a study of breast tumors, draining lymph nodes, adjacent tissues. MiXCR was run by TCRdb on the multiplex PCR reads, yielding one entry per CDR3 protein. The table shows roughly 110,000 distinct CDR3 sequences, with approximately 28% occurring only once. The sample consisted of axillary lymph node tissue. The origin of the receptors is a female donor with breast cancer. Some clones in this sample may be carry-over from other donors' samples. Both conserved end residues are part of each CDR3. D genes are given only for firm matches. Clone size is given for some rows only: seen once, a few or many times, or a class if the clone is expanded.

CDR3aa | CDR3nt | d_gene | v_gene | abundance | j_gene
CASSARDRGGTQSF | TGTGCCAGCAGCGCCCGGGACAGGGGTGGGACCCAGTCCTTC | TRBD1 | TRBV9 | many | TRBJ2-5
CASSEKRAGGEKLFF | TGTGCCAGCAGTGAAAAGAGGGCAGGTGGAGAAAAACTGTTTTTT | - | TRBV2 | - | TRBJ1-4
CASSLRGVAGGSYGYTF | TGTGCCAGCAGCTTAAGAGGGGTGGCCGGGGGGAGCTATGGCTACACCTTC | - | TRBV7-9 | many | TRBJ1-2
CSAQDSPGTQYF | TGCAGTGCCCAGGACAGCCCGGGGACCCAGTACTTC | - | TRBV20-1 | - | TRBJ2-5
CASSLGGVTEAFF | TGTGCCAGCAGCTTAGGAGGGGTGACTGAAGCTTTCTTT | - | TRBV9 | many | TRBJ1-1
CASSPWTGELFF | TGTGCCAGCAGCCCTTGGACCGGGGAGCTGTTTTTT | - | TRBV9 | many | TRBJ2-2
CATRGTAQETQYF | TGTGCCACCAGAGGGACAGCTCAAGAGACCCAGTACTTC | TRBD1 | TRBV24-1 | - | TRBJ2-5
CASLFLAGSSYNEQFF | TGCGCCAGCCTGTTTCTAGCGGGAAGCTCCTACAATGAGCAGTTCTTC | TRBD2 | TRBV10-2 | - | TRBJ2-1
CSVEGQGGEKLFF | TGCAGCGTTGAAGGACAGGGGGGTGAAAAACTGTTTTTT | TRBD1 | TRBV29-1 | - | TRBJ1-4
CASSLVGQRPHGRIRYNEQFF | TGTGCCAGCAGCTTAGTAGGACAGCGACCTCATGGGAGAATACGATACAATGAGCAGTTCTTC | - | TRBV7-3 | many | TRBJ2-1
CASTTGWDTGELFF | TGTGCCAGCACGACAGGGTGGGACACCGGGGAGCTGTTTTTT | TRBD1 | TRBV2 | many | TRBJ2-2
CASISEGGGQRTSSYNEQFF | TGCGCCAGTATAAGTGAGGGGGGGGGACAGAGGACTAGCTCCTACAATGAGCAGTTCTTC | - | TRBV10-1 | few | TRBJ2-1
CASSRWTHSNQPQHF | TGTGCCAGCAGCCGGTGGACGCATAGCAATCAGCCCCAGCATTTT | - | TRBV5-5 | - | TRBJ1-5
CASSLDRTSQETQYF | TGTGCCAGCAGCTTAGATCGAACTAGCCAAGAGACCCAGTACTTC | - | TRBV5-4 | many | TRBJ2-5
CAISESAGSEAKNIQYF | TGTGCCATCAGTGAGTCGGCAGGGTCGGAGGCCAAAAACATTCAGTACTTC | - | TRBV10-3 | many | TRBJ2-4
CASSLDGGRGTQYF | TGTGCCAGCAGCTTAGATGGAGGGCGGGGGACCCAGTACTTC | - | TRBV7-3 | many | TRBJ2-5
CASRQPGQGGNSPLHF | TGTGCCAGCAGGCAGCCGGGACAGGGGGGGAATTCACCCCTCCACTTT | TRBD1 | TRBV28 | many | TRBJ1-6
CASSQLGGQNIQYFGAGTQYF | - | - | TRBV4-1 | - | TRBJ2-5
CASSYSGRRTYEQYF | TGTGCCAGCAGTTACTCGGGCAGGAGGACCTACGAGCAGTACTTC | - | TRBV6-2/TRBV6-3 | many | TRBJ2-7
CATVRDRGSPLHF | TGTGCCACAGTCCGAGACAGGGGTTCACCCCTCCACTTT | TRBD1 | TRBV28 | many | TRBJ1-6
CASRRGDQETQYF | TGTGCCAGCAGAAGAGGGGACCAAGAGACCCAGTACTTC | - | TRBV7-2 | many | TRBJ2-5
CASSTRDKATNEKLFF | TGTGCCAGCAGCACAAGGGACAAAGCAACTAATGAAAAACTGTTTTTT | - | TRBV7-9 | - | TRBJ1-4
CASSSFRGSNLGQPQHF | TGTGCCAGCAGTTCGTTCAGGGGGTCCAATCTAGGGCAGCCCCAGCATTTT | TRBD1 | TRBV27 | many | TRBJ1-5
CASSQDVLDGYNEQFF | TGCGCCAGCAGCCAAGATGTACTAGACGGATACAATGAGCAGTTCTTC | - | TRBV4-3 | many | TRBJ2-1
CSARDASGPDADTQYF | TGCAGTGCTAGAGATGCTAGCGGGCCGGACGCAGATACGCAGTATTTT | TRBD2 | TRBV20-1 | - | TRBJ2-3
CASGSTGGDGYTF | TGTGCCAGCGGTTCTACAGGGGGTGACGGCTACACCTTC | TRBD1 | TRBV6-2/TRBV6-3 | many | TRBJ1-2
CSARGALKETQYF | TGCAGTGCTAGAGGGGCTCTTAAAGAGACCCAGTACTTC | - | TRBV20-1 | many | TRBJ2-5
CSARDPSGFYTDTQYF | TGCAGTGCTAGAGATCCGAGCGGGTTCTACACAGATACGCAGTATTTT | - | TRBV20-1 | many | TRBJ2-3
CASSQATGAYEQYF | TGCGCCAGCAGCCAAGCTACTGGGGCCTACGAGCAGTACTTC | - | TRBV4-1 | many | TRBJ2-7
CASNNGGRTGDNSPLHF | TGTGCCAGTAATAACGGGGGGAGGACAGGGGATAATTCACCCCTCCACTTT | TRBD1 | TRBV19 | - | TRBJ1-6
CSARDPRMNTEAFF | TGCAGTGCTAGAGATCCCAGGATGAACACTGAAGCTTTCTTT | - | TRBV20-1 | - | TRBJ1-1
CASSPSTGTGALHF | TGCGCCAGCAGCCCAAGCACAGGGACCGGTGCCCTCCACTTT | - | TRBV7-3 | - | TRBJ1-6
CASSQGDNLGTANYGYTF | TGCGCCAGCAGCCAAGGAGACAACCTCGGGACAGCTAACTATGGCTACACCTTC | TRBD1 | TRBV4-1 | many | TRBJ1-2
CASSYLQAYNSPLHF | TGTGCCAGCAGTTATTTGCAGGCCTATAATTCACCCCTCCACTTT | - | TRBV6-5 | many | TRBJ1-6
CALMGYGPFYEQYF | TGTGCCTTAATGGGGTATGGTCCCTTCTACGAGCAGTACTTC | - | TRBV30 | many | TRBJ2-7
CATSHGGRDTQYF | TGTGCCACCAGTCACGGGGGACGGGATACGCAGTATTTT | - | TRBV24-1 | - | TRBJ2-3
CASSLLAGGAYNEQFF | TGCGCCAGCAGCCTGTTAGCGGGGGGTGCCTACAATGAGCAGTTCTTC | TRBD2 | TRBV4-3 | many | TRBJ2-1
CASSHRGGGKAFF | TGTGCCAGCAGTCACAGGGGAGGGGGTAAAGCTTTCTTT | TRBD1 | TRBV6-5 | once | TRBJ1-1
CAISDPERQGAIWSYEQYF | TGTGCCATCAGTGACCCCGAGCGACAGGGGGCGATTTGGTCCTACGAGCAGTACTTC | TRBD1 | TRBV10-3 | few | TRBJ2-7
CASSPGHDTGELFF | TGTGCCAGCAGTCCCGGGCACGACACCGGGGAGCTGTTTTTT | - | TRBV6-4 | - | TRBJ2-2
CASRLAGGPDSYNEQFF | TGTGCCAGCAGACTAGCGGGGGGGCCTGATTCCTACAATGAGCAGTTCTTC | TRBD2 | TRBV12-3/TRBV12-4 | many | TRBJ2-1
CASSLDRADTGELFF | TGTGCCAGCAGCTTAGACAGGGCGGACACCGGGGAGCTGTTTTTT | TRBD1 | TRBV2 | many | TRBJ2-2
CASSLTHPNTGELFF | TGTGCCAGCAGTCTGACACATCCGAACACCGGGGAGCTGTTTTTT | - | TRBV6-5 | many | TRBJ2-2
CASRPGGTYEQYF | TGTGCCAGCAGGCCCGGGGGTACCTACGAGCAGTACTTC | - | TRBV2 | - | TRBJ2-7
CATSRDVVRTSGYNEQFF | TGTGCCACCAGCAGAGATGTAGTGCGGACTAGCGGTTACAATGAGCAGTTCTTC | TRBD2 | TRBV15 | many | TRBJ2-1